This T cell receptor (beta chain) stems from a study of PD-1 blockade in classical Hodgkin lymphoma. Notes on the study in general: According to reports, newly diagnosed patients had lower baseline TCR diversity than healthy donors, and relapsed/refractory patients had lower baseline TCR diversity still. With respect to the repertoire differences, their causes, possibly disease activity or prior therapy, remain undefined.

This clone was detected only once. Its specificity is not known. Sequencing used immunoSEQ multiplex PCR; TCRdb keeps in-frame clones, though not all of them. The data show fewer than 40,000 clones, around 89% seen once. Time point meaning: newly diagnosed, previously untreated cHL patient sample. CD4+ T cells were purified from thawed PBMCs by negative selection. The authors used newly diagnosed, untreated classical Hodgkin lymphoma PBMCs as comparison. Germline CDR1 is SEHNR and CDR2 is FQNEAQ (reference sequence). V shed 4 bases and J shed 8 bases, with 17 bases lying between them. This CDR3 has 14 residues.

The sequencing input was CD4+ T cells from blood. This chain connects TRBV7-9 to TRBJ1-2; D is ambiguous. The receptor was isolated from a human donor with classical Hodgkin lymphoma. CDR3 protein: CASSSTAGILGYTF. The CDR3 region has the DNA TGTGCCAGCAGCTCCACCGCCGGGATTCTCGGCTACACCTTC.